What follows are 20 T cell receptor beta chains derived from one specimen sequenced in a study of blood T cell repertoires in COVID-19. Profiled with immunoSEQ multiplex PCR; TCRdb holds only in-frame clones, not every one. The sample shows 150,000 to 200,000 clones, 80% to 90% of them seen only once. Specimen: peripheral blood. Receptors originate from a man between 60 and 70 years old with acute or convalescent COVID-19.

The chain has TRBV5-6 and TRBJ2-2; 7 bases line up with TRBD1. J lost 3 bases, V lost 2 bases, and 1 base had no gene match. The CDR3 runs 14 residues. CDR1 and CDR2 (germline): SGHDT, YYEEEE. This chain's CDR3 is CASSFTGDTGELFF. Written as DNA, the CDR3 is TGTGCCAGCAGCTTCACAGGGGACACCGGGGAGCTGTTTTTT.

The V and J genes are TRBV10-3 and TRBJ1-5; D is undetermined. Trimming stripped 4 bases from V and 0 bases from J, with 19 bases between. Germline lookup yields CDR1 ENHRY and CDR2 SYGVKD. There are 18 residues in the CDR3. The CDR3 region has the DNA TGTGCCATCAGTGTCACAGCAGCCTCTCCTTATAGCAATCAGCCCCAGCATTTT. Residues: CAISVTAASPYSNQPQHF.

The rearrangement links TRBV9 to TRBJ2-1, with TRBD2 as a possible D gene (5 bases). CDR1 SGDLS and CDR2 YYNGEE come from the germline V gene. The CDR3 is 16 residues long. V lost 0 bases, J lost 3 bases, and 13 bases lay in between. The CDR3 nucleotides are TGTGCCAGCAGCGTAGAAGGTCGGACTCTCTACAATGAGCAGTTCTTC. It translates to CASSVEGRTLYNEQFF.

The chain combines TRBV6-6 with TRBJ2-7; 7 bases align to TRBD1. Per germline, CDR1 MNHNY and CDR2 SVGAGI (reference sequence). The CDR3 is made up of 14 amino acids. V gave up 5 bases and J gave up 3 bases; unmatched junction bases: 7. The CDR3 sequence: CASSKSGTDYEQYF. CDR3 DNA: TGTGCCAGCAGTAAATCCGGGACAGACTACGAGCAGTACTTC.

V gene TRBV7-9 combines with J gene TRBJ1-2; 8 bases line up with TRBD1. The CDR3 spans 15 residues. Germline-derived CDR1 and CDR2 are SEHNR and FQNEAQ (reference sequence). Trimming at V came to 2 bases and at J to 7 bases, leaving 9 bases not matched to a gene. CDR3 coding DNA: TGTGCCAGCAGCTTACAGGGGGCAGGGGCCCCTGGCTACACCTTC. This gives the protein CASSLQGAGAPGYTF.

V is TRBV28 and J is TRBJ1-2; the D is unclear. V was clipped by 2 bases and J by 5 bases, with 6 bases between them. This CDR3 spans 12 amino acids. Looked up from germline, CDR1 is MDHEN and CDR2 is SYDVKM. CDR3: CASSLIGYGYTF. The CDR3, as DNA: TGTGCCAGCAGTTTAATCGGGTATGGCTACACCTTC.

As DNA, the CDR3 is TGTGCCAGCAGCCAAGATCGCTCAGGAACCTACGAGCAGTACTTC. Its protein is CASSQDRSGTYEQYF. The J gene is TRBJ2-7, the V gene TRBV4-2; D ambiguous. Germline CDR1 is LGHNA and CDR2 is YNFKEQ. V was shortened by 0 bases and J by 2 bases, with 11 bases between the two germline ends. This CDR3 comprises 15 residues.

The chain employs TRBV10-3 and TRBJ2-6, with a weak D call TRBD2 (6 bases). This CDR3 has 15 amino acids. CDR1 and CDR2 from the germline V gene are ENHRY and SYGVKD. V was pared by 3 bases and J by 0 bases, with 6 bases between. The CDR3 here is CAISDGGSGANVLTF. The CDR3 DNA reads TGTGCCATCAGTGACGGGGGCTCTGGGGCCAACGTCCTGACTTTC.

This clone appeared a single time. The chain recombines TRBV7-2 with TRBJ2-3, with D perhaps TRBD2 (5 bases). Germline V gene lookup returns CDR1 SGHTA and CDR2 FQGNSA. V shed 5 bases and J shed 2 bases, with 11 bases lying between them. This CDR3 has 14 amino acids. The CDR3 loop is CASSPEVATDTQYF. The CDR3 nucleotides are TGTGCCAGCAGCCCGGAGGTCGCCACAGATACGCAGTATTTT. Supplemented by reference TRBV7-2 and TRBJ2-3, the full variable domain reads GAGVSQSPSNKVTEKGKDVELRCDPISGHTALYWYRQSLGQGLEFLIYFQGNSAPDKSGLPSDRFSAERTGGSVSTLTIQRTQQEDSAVYLCASSPEVATDTQYFGPGTRLTVL.

This clone came up once. V usage is TRBV12-5 and J usage is TRBJ1-1, with D unresolved. V was shortened by 9 bases and J by 0 bases, with 14 bases between the two germline ends. The CDR3 spans 14 residues. Germline-derived CDR1 and CDR2 are LGHNT and FRNRAP. The CDR3 sequence is CASLVGSMNTEAFF. As DNA, the CDR3 is TGTGCTAGCCTGGTGGGCAGCATGAACACTGAAGCTTTCTTT.

This chain joins TRBV5-1 and TRBJ2-5; 11 positions agree with TRBD2. J lost 4 bases, V lost 6 bases, and 5 bases had no gene match. Germline CDR1 SGHRS, CDR2 YFSETQ. The CDR3 loop spans 14 amino acids. The CDR3 sequence is CASKLAGDRETQYF. CDR3 bases: TGCGCCAGCAAACTAGCGGGAGACCGAGAGACCCAGTACTTC.

This chain links TRBV6-2 or TRBV6-3 with TRBJ1-1; D is ambiguous. The CDR3 loop spans 12 amino acids. Germline lookup yields CDR1 MNHEY and CDR2 SVGEGT. Deletions cut 6 bases from V and 3 bases from J, with 8 bases between. The CDR3 sequence is CASSNIYTEAFF. DNA for the CDR3: TGTGCCAGCAGCAACATCTACACTGAAGCTTTCTTT.

The gene calls are TRBV28 and TRBJ2-3; 10 bases match TRBD2. The V gene end was trimmed by 1 base and the J gene end by 5 bases; junction bases not matched to a gene: 3. Germline lookup yields CDR1 MDHEN and CDR2 SYDVKM. The CDR3 has 15 amino acids. The CDR3 spells CASSLSASGRDTQYF. CDR3 nucleotides: TGTGCCAGCAGTTTATCGGCTAGCGGGAGAGATACGCAGTATTTT.

The V call is TRBV6-5, the J call TRBJ1-1; D is uncertain. V was cut by 0 bases and J by 1 base, with 9 bases left in between. This CDR3 comprises 15 residues. From germline, CDR1 is MNHEY and CDR2 SVGAGI. Here the CDR3 reads CASSYSTRGNTEAFF. Written as DNA, the CDR3 is TGTGCCAGCAGTTACTCGACGCGAGGGAACACTGAAGCTTTCTTT.

V and J are TRBV5-1 and TRBJ1-1; TRBD1 is a possible D gene (6 bases). The CDR3 sequence is 15 residues long. Germline CDR1 SGHRS, CDR2 YFSETQ. Trimming shortened V by 4 bases and J by 1 base, and 14 bases separated the two germline ends. The chain's CDR3 is CASSLAGGENTEAFF. CDR3 DNA sequence: TGCGCCAGCAGCCTGGCGGGGGGCGAGAACACTGAAGCTTTCTTT.

In this sample, this clone turned up a few times. This chain uses TRBV27 with TRBJ2-6; D is perhaps TRBD1 (6 bases). V lost 2 bases and J 0 bases, leaving 8 bases between the germline ends. The CDR3 loop spans 16 amino acids. Per the germline V gene, CDR1 is MNHEY and CDR2 is SMNVEV (reference sequence). The DNA of the CDR3 is TGTGCCAGCAGTTTAGGGACACCCTCTGGGGCCAACGTCCTGACTTTC. It specifies CASSLGTPSGANVLTF.

The genes are TRBV2 and TRBJ2-1; 9 nucleotides agree with TRBD2. CDR3 length equals 16 residues. Germline V gene data show CDR1 as SNHLY and CDR2 as FYNNEI. V shed 4 bases, J shed 0 bases, and the junction held 4 bases outside the gene matches. The CDR3 DNA is TGTGCCAGCAGTGGGTATAGCGGGAGCTCCTACAATGAGCAGTTCTTC. Protein sequence: CASSGYSGSSYNEQFF. Supplemented by reference TRBV2 and TRBJ2-1, the full variable domain reads EPEVTQTPSHQVTQMGQEVILRCVPISNHLYFYWYRQILGQKVEFLVSFYNNEISEKSEIFDDQFSVERPDGSNFTLKIRSTKLEDSAMYFCASSGYSGSSYNEQFFGPGTRLTVL.

The rearrangement joins TRBV19 to TRBJ1-2, with 7 bases lining up with TRBD1. CDR1 is LNHDA and CDR2 is SQIVND in the germline V gene (reference sequence). This CDR3 region has 14 residues. The trim removed 6 bases at V and 2 bases at J, leaving 6 bases unmatched. CDR3 sequence: CASSRDSGNYGYTF. For the CDR3, the DNA is TGTGCCAGTAGCCGGGACAGCGGCAACTATGGCTACACCTTC.

This clone was seen more than once but under ten times. The chain recombines TRBV4-3 with TRBJ2-3; possible D gene TRBD2, 6 bases. V lost 0 bases and J 8 bases, leaving 15 bases between the germline ends. Germline V gene sequence: CDR1 LGHNA, CDR2 YSLEER. This CDR3 region has 15 residues. This CDR3 reads CASSQEWLARVTQYF. CDR3 sequence (DNA): TGCGCCAGCAGCCAAGAATGGCTAGCGAGGGTTACGCAGTATTTT.

The DNA for the CDR3 is TGTGCCAGCAGCCAAGATTCGGGACAAAGATATGGCTACACCTTC. Translation gives CASSQDSGQRYGYTF. The V and J genes are TRBV3-1 (or the pseudogene TRBV3-2) and TRBJ1-2; possibly TRBD1 for D (6 bases). Trimming cost V 0 bases and J 5 bases, with 13 bases left between them. Germline V gene lookup returns CDR1 LGHDT and CDR2 YNNKEL (reference sequence). The CDR3 is 15 residues long.